This T cell receptor (beta chain) was retrieved from a study of T cell responses to AZD1222 COVID-19 vaccine. Method: immunoSEQ multiplex PCR; TCRdb's copy keeps in-frame clones and lacks some. The table includes approximately 120,000 clones, roughly 93% detected once. Study outcomes and limitations: Reportedly, nearly half of unique spike TCRs recognized epitopes outside B.1.351/B.1.1.7 mutations.

As regards this clone: Its specificity is unknown.

The sequence came from an adult in good health. The material was peripheral blood, obtained on day 0 of AZD1222 vaccination.

CDR3 nucleotide sequence: TGTGCCAGCAAGGCGGCAGCTTCTTATAATTCACCCCTCCACTTT. Translated, it gives CASKAAASYNSPLHF. The gene calls are TRBV6-5 and TRBJ1-6, with no clear D. V lost 7 bases to trimming and J lost 4 bases, with 14 bases between them. The CDR3 totals 15 residues. The V gene's germline CDR1 is MNHEY and CDR2 SVGAGI.